These 30 T cell receptor beta chains were all obtained from the same sample, sequenced in a study of T cell responses to AZD1222 COVID-19 vaccine (dated by TCRdb to the early 2020s). The time point label on this specimen signifies: baseline before first vaccination. Libraries were built with the immunoSEQ multiplex PCR assay. TCRdb holds this immuneACCESS table with in-frame rearrangements only. Some clones are missing; in checked studies, unresolved V genes explain under half, and the rest has no known cause. The sample has 95,000 to 150,000 clones on record, around 87% of them singletons. The top ten hold 3.5% to 4.5% of the sample. The material sequenced was peripheral blood, taken on day 0 of AZD1222 vaccination. The receptors derive from an adult in good health.

The V and J genes are TRBV6-5 and TRBJ1-2; 9 bases map to TRBD1. Trimming cost V 6 bases and J 9 bases; bases outside gene matches: 8. Looked up from germline, CDR1 is MNHEY and CDR2 is SVGAGI. This CDR3 has 13 residues. The CDR3: CASRDRGGRSYTF. In DNA form, the CDR3 reads TGTGCCAGCAGGGACAGGGGAGGTAGGAGCTACACCTTC.

The rearrangement links TRBV7-8 to TRBJ1-1, with a tentative D call TRBD1 (5 bases). The CDR3 has 14 residues. V lost 6 bases to trimming and J lost 0 bases, with 11 bases between them. Germline loops: CDR1 SGHVS, CDR2 FQNEAQ. CDR3 region: CASRYRGMNTEAFF. The DNA for the CDR3 is TGTGCCAGCAGGTACCGGGGGATGAACACTGAAGCTTTCTTT.

V is TRBV7-9 and J is TRBJ2-3; TRBD2 is a possible D gene (5 bases). The V end lost 4 bases, the J end lost 3 bases, and 17 bases lay between the germline ends. Germline-derived CDR1 and CDR2 are SEHNR and FQNEAQ (reference sequence). The CDR3 has 16 amino acids. CDR3 amino acids: CASSSPLQPGTDTQYF. CDR3 DNA: TGTGCCAGCAGCTCGCCGCTACAGCCGGGGACAGATACGCAGTATTTT.

This clone was seen only once. The chain couples TRBV27 to TRBJ1-1; D ambiguous. V dropped 0 bases and J dropped 6 bases, with 14 bases sitting between them. Germline assignment: CDR1 MNHEY and CDR2 SMNVEV (reference sequence). The CDR3 has 15 amino acids. The DNA for the CDR3 is TGTGCCAGCAGTTTATCGAGAAAGAGGAGCGCTGAAGCTTTCTTT. Protein sequence: CASSLSRKRSAEAFF.

The chain carries TRBV4-1 and TRBJ2-7; 9 nucleotides agree with TRBD1. Germline V gene sequence: CDR1 MGHRA, CDR2 YSYEKL. The CDR3 is 16 residues long. The ends lost 4 bases at V and 7 bases at J; junction bases unmatched: 14. Here the CDR3 reads CASSLGPGLTGGEQYF. The CDR3 DNA reads TGCGCCAGCAGCCTCGGCCCCGGGTTGACAGGGGGAGAGCAGTACTTC.

The chain uses TRBV5-1 and TRBJ2-1; D possibly corresponds to TRBD2 (5 bases). Germline V gene sequence: CDR1 SGHRS, CDR2 YFSETQ. V was trimmed by 7 bases and J by 3 bases, leaving 8 bases between them. The CDR3 runs to 12 residues. CDR3 sequence reads: CASGGYYNEQFF. CDR3 bases: TGCGCCAGCGGCGGGTACTACAATGAGCAGTTCTTC.

The chain couples TRBV7-9 to TRBJ1-3; D not resolved. Germline CDR1 reads SEHNR; CDR2 reads FQNEAQ (reference sequence). The CDR3 runs 16 residues. The V end lost 1 base, the J end lost 3 bases, and 13 bases lay between the germline ends. The CDR3 nucleotides are TGTGCCAGCAGCTTAGTAAGAGACTCACTTGGAAACACCATATATTTT. It is translated as CASSLVRDSLGNTIYF.

The gene calls are TRBV9 and TRBJ2-1, with D hard to call. V was shortened by 4 bases and J by 9 bases, with 20 bases between the two germline ends. The CDR3 consists of 15 residues. Per germline, CDR1 SGDLS and CDR2 YYNGEE. The CDR3 protein is CASSFRALIPPEQFF. The CDR3 DNA reads TGTGCCAGCAGCTTCCGGGCCCTTATTCCCCCTGAGCAGTTCTTC.

This sequence joins TRBV27 and TRBJ2-7; 8 nucleotides match TRBD1. Per germline, CDR1 MNHEY and CDR2 SMNVEV (reference sequence). Trimming removed 5 bases from V and 2 bases from J; junction bases left unmatched: 5. The CDR3 has 14 residues. The CDR3 spells CASSRQGLPYEQYF. The CDR3 nucleotides read TGTGCCAGCAGTAGACAGGGGTTACCCTACGAGCAGTACTTC.

The CDR3, as DNA: TGTGCCAGCAGCTCGGGTCTAATGAACACTGAAGCTTTCTTT. Its translation is CASSSGLMNTEAFF. This chain connects TRBV7-9 to TRBJ1-1; D is undetermined. CDR3 size: 14 residues. The ends were cut back, 4 bases at V and 0 bases at J, with 9 bases in the middle. From germline, CDR1 is SEHNR and CDR2 FQNEAQ (reference sequence).

The chain is built from TRBV2 and TRBJ1-5, with D maybe TRBD1 (5 bases). There are 14 residues in the CDR3. V shed 5 bases and J shed 0 bases, with 8 bases lying between them. Germline-derived CDR1 and CDR2 are SNHLY and FYNNEI. In DNA form, the CDR3 reads TGTGCCAGCAGTAGACAGTATAGCAATCAGCCCCAGCATTTT. This translates into CASSRQYSNQPQHF.

This clone was seen a single time. The chain links TRBV27 to TRBJ1-1; 8 bases map to TRBD1. J gave up 5 bases and V 5 bases, and 7 bases lay outside the gene matches. The CDR3 sequence is 14 residues long. The germline CDR1 and CDR2 sequences are MNHEY and SMNVEV (reference sequence). CDR3 nucleotide sequence: TGTGCCAGCAGTCCAGGACAGGGAGCTACTGAAGCTTTCTTT. Translated, it gives CASSPGQGATEAFF.

The rearrangement uses TRBV5-4 and TRBJ1-5, with 9 bases identical to TRBD1. Germline assignment: CDR1 SGHNT and CDR2 YYREEE (reference sequence). The CDR3 spans 15 residues. Germline trimming cut 2 bases from V and 5 bases from J; bases unmatched to any gene: 5. Here the CDR3 reads CASSLQGAQDQPQHF. The CDR3 DNA reads TGTGCCAGCAGCTTACAGGGGGCGCAGGATCAGCCCCAGCATTTT.

A few counts support this clone. The genes are TRBV9 and TRBJ1-2, with 7 bases aligning to TRBD1. J lost 4 bases, V lost 4 bases, and 10 bases had no gene match. The CDR3 sequence is 15 residues long. Germline V gene sequence: CDR1 SGDLS, CDR2 YYNGEE. The CDR3 spells CASSTYTGVGYGYTF. Here the CDR3 DNA reads TGTGCCAGCAGCACCTATACAGGGGTCGGCTATGGCTACACCTTC. The whole variable domain, remainder taken from reference TRBV9 and TRBJ1-2, is DSGVTQTPKHLITATGQRVTLRCSPRSGDLSVYWYQQSLDQGLQFLIQYYNGEERAKGNILERFSAQQFPDLHSELNLSSLELGDSALYFCASSTYTGVGYGYTFGSGTRLTVV.

The gene calls are TRBV6-5 and TRBJ1-4, with 7 nucleotides matching TRBD1. V dropped 5 bases and J dropped 7; count of bases not matched to a gene: 7. There are 14 residues in the CDR3. CDR1 is MNHEY, CDR2 SVGAGI, per germline. The CDR3 spells CASSQGQRGEKLFF. The CDR3 nucleotides are TGTGCCAGCAGTCAGGGACAGAGGGGTGAAAAACTGTTTTTT.

The chain links TRBV18 to TRBJ1-4; TRBD1 matches at 8 bases. The V and J ends lost 5 bases and 7 bases, in that order; junction bases with no gene match: 6. Germline V lookup: CDR1 KGHSH, CDR2 LQKENI. CDR3 length: 14 residues. The CDR3 DNA follows: TGTGCCAGCTCATTGACAGGGGACAGTGAAAAACTGTTTTTT. This gives the protein CASSLTGDSEKLFF.

The rearrangement uses TRBV5-1 and TRBJ1-4; no reliable D call. This CDR3 has 16 residues. CDR1 is SGHRS, CDR2 YFSETQ, per germline. The V gene lost 4 bases and the J gene lost 0 bases, with 13 bases spanning the gap. The CDR3 protein is CASSPHGGTTNEKLFF. In DNA, the CDR3 is TGCGCCAGCAGCCCCCACGGTGGAACAACTAATGAAAAACTGTTTTTT.

Of note for this clone: A much larger clone differs by one base, so this may be a read error. Within the sample, other DNA sequences also encode this same CDR3. V and J are TRBV3-1 (or the pseudogene TRBV3-2) and TRBJ1-1; D remains unclear. CDR3 length: 17 amino acids. CDR1 is LGHDT and CDR2 is YNNKEL in the germline V gene (reference sequence). The CDR3 sequence: CASSQDLAPTRASEAFF. CDR3 sequence (DNA): TGTGCTAGCAGCCAAGACCTCGCGCCTACACGGGCCTCCGAAGCTTTCTTT.

This rearrangement joins TRBV10-3 to TRBJ1-3; no clear D gene. CDR1 ENHRY and CDR2 SYGVKD come from the germline V gene. This CDR3 has 12 residues. V lost 7 bases and J lost 3, with 7 bases in between. The chain's CDR3 is CAIIGVGNTIYF. The CDR3, as DNA: TGTGCCATCATTGGAGTTGGAAACACCATATATTTT.

The chain carries TRBV19 and TRBJ2-1; 10 nucleotides line up with TRBD2. CDR1 LNHDA and CDR2 SQIVND come from the germline V gene (reference sequence). The CDR3 runs 14 residues. The ends lost 2 bases at V and 6 bases at J; junction bases unmatched: 1. CDR3 sequence: CASSIRTSGNEQFF. In DNA, the CDR3 is TGTGCCAGTAGTATACGGACTAGCGGCAATGAGCAGTTCTTC. The complete variable domain, with remaining parts taken from reference TRBV19 and TRBJ2-1, reads DGGITQSPKYLFRKEGQNVTLSCEQNLNHDAMYWYRQDPGQGLRLIYYSQIVNDFQKGDIAEGYSVSREKKESFPLTVTSAQKNPTAFYLCASSIRTSGNEQFFGPGTRLTVL.

There are a few counts of this clone. CDR3 region: CASNRREGDTEAFF. CDR3 bases: TGTGCCAGCAACCGTCGGGAGGGAGACACTGAAGCTTTCTTT. V usage is TRBV11-1 and J usage is TRBJ1-1; D call uncertain. Germline CDR1 is SGHAT and CDR2 is FQDESV (reference sequence). Between the trimmed V and J ends, which lost 7 bases and 3 bases, there was a span of 15 bases. This CDR3 is 14 amino acids long.

The gene calls are TRBV14 and TRBJ2-3, with TRBD2 identical over 7 bases. Per the germline V gene, CDR1 is SGHDN and CDR2 is FVKESK. The trim removed 1 base at V and 1 base at J, leaving 11 bases unmatched. The CDR3 consists of 18 residues. The CDR3 nucleotides are TGTGCCAGCAGCCAAGTATTGGGTAGCGGGCTCGGCACAGATACGCAGTATTTT. It is translated as CASSQVLGSGLGTDTQYF.

The rearrangement links TRBV19 to TRBJ2-1; D perhaps matches TRBD1 (5 bases). This CDR3 region has 15 residues. Trimming took 7 bases from V and 8 from J, leaving 21 bases between them. Per germline, CDR1 LNHDA and CDR2 SQIVND (reference sequence). The CDR3 nucleotides are TGTGCCAGTAATAGGGGCCCGAGACCGGCCGATGAGCAGTTCTTC. Its translation: CASNRGPRPADEQFF.

In its sample, this clone was seen once. V gene TRBV9 combines with J gene TRBJ2-1; TRBD2 is a possible D gene (6 bases). CDR1 is SGDLS and CDR2 is YYNGEE in the germline V gene. Trimming pared 0 bases from V and 4 bases from J, leaving 14 bases between. The CDR3 consists of 16 residues. The CDR3 DNA is TGTGCCAGCAGCGTAGAAGGAGGGAATCGGTACAATGAGCAGTTCTTC. Protein product: CASSVEGGNRYNEQFF.

This chain links TRBV5-6 with TRBJ2-1; a weak D match, TRBD1 (6 bases). Trimming removed 6 bases at V and 7 bases at J, with 11 bases between. Germline values: CDR1 SGHDT, CDR2 YYEEEE. This CDR3 contains 12 residues. The CDR3 DNA reads as TGTGCCAGCACCGGAACAGGGAATGAGCAGTTCTTC. Amino acids: CASTGTGNEQFF.

J is TRBJ1-3 and V is TRBV6-5; D not resolved. V shed 6 bases and J shed 0 bases, with 12 bases lying between them. This CDR3 spans 15 amino acids. Germline V lookup: CDR1 MNHEY, CDR2 SVGAGI. CDR3 coding DNA: TGTGCCAGCAGCCGCGGACGGATCTCTGGAAACACCATATATTTT. As protein: CASSRGRISGNTIYF.

The V and J genes are TRBV5-1 and TRBJ2-5; D is ambiguous. Looked up from germline, CDR1 is SGHRS and CDR2 is YFSETQ. V lost 4 bases to trimming and J lost 5 bases, with 15 bases between them. The CDR3 runs to 14 residues. The CDR3 DNA follows: TGCGCCAGCAGCACCTTTACAACGAAGGAGACCCAGTACTTC. Encoded protein: CASSTFTTKETQYF.

The CDR3 reads CASSLGGGLKPQHF. DNA for the CDR3: TGTGCCAGCAGCTTAGGAGGAGGTTTAAAGCCCCAGCATTTT. This sequence joins TRBV7-2 and TRBJ1-5; D unresolved. Trimming took off 1 base at V and 8 bases at J, with 12 bases between the two ends. The CDR3 is 14 residues long. The germline CDR1 and CDR2 sequences are SGHTA and FQGNSA. Based on the CDR3 plus reference TRBV7-2 and TRBJ1-5, the full variable domain is GAGVSQSPSNKVTEKGKDVELRCDPISGHTALYWYRQSLGQGLEFLIYFQGNSAPDKSGLPSDRFSAERTGGSVSTLTIQRTQQEDSAVYLCASSLGGGLKPQHFGDGTRLSIL.

The rearrangement joins TRBV3-1 (or the pseudogene TRBV3-2) to TRBJ1-4; D not resolved. The ends were cut back, 4 bases at V and 9 bases at J, with 15 bases in the middle. CDR3 length: 14 amino acids. CDR1 is LGHDT and CDR2 is YNNKEL in the germline V gene (reference sequence). CDR3 DNA sequence: TGTGCCAGCAGCCGCATTTCGGATGGGAAAAAACTGTTTTTT. Protein: CASSRISDGKKLFF.

The rearrangement uses TRBV13 and TRBJ1-1, with D uncertain. V lost 1 base and J lost 1, with 7 bases in between. Germline lookup yields CDR1 PRHDT and CDR2 FYEKMQ (reference sequence). The CDR3 has 14 amino acids. CDR3: CASSLAWRNTEAFF. As DNA, the CDR3 is TGTGCCAGCAGCTTAGCGTGGAGGAACACTGAAGCTTTCTTT.